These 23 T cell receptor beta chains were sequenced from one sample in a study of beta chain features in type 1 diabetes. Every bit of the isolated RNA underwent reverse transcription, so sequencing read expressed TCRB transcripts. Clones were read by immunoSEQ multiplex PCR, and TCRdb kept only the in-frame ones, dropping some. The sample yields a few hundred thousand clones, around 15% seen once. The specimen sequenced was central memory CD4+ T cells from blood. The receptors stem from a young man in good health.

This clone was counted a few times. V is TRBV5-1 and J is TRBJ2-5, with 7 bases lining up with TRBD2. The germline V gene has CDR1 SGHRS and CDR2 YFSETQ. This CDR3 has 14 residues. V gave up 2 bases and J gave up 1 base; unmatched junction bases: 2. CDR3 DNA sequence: TGCGCCAGCAGCTTAGGACTAGGCCAAGAGACCCAGTACTTC. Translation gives CASSLGLGQETQYF.

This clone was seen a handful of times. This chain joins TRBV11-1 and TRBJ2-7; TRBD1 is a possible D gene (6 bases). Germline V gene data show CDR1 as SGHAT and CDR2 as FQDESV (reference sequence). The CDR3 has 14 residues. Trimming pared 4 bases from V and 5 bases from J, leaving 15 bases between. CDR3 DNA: TGTGCCAGCAGCTCGCACAGGGAGTCCAACGAGCAGTACGTC. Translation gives CASSSHRESNEQYV.

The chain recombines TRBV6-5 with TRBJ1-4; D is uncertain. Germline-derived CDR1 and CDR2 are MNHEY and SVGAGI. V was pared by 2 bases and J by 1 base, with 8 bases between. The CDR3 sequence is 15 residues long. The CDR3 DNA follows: TGTGCCAGCAGTTACCGTCCAGGAACTAATGAAAAACTGTTTTTT. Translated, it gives CASSYRPGTNEKLFF.

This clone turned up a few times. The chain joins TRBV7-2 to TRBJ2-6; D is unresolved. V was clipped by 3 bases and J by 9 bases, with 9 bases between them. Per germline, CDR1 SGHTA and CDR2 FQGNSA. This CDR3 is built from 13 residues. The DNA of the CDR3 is TGTGCCAGCAGCTTGAGCCCCGGCAACGTCCTGACTTTC. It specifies CASSLSPGNVLTF. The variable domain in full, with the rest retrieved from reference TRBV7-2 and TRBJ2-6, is GAGVSQSPSNKVTEKGKDVELRCDPISGHTALYWYRQSLGQGLEFLIYFQGNSAPDKSGLPSDRFSAERTGGSVSTLTIQRTQQEDSAVYLCASSLSPGNVLTFGAGSRLTVL.

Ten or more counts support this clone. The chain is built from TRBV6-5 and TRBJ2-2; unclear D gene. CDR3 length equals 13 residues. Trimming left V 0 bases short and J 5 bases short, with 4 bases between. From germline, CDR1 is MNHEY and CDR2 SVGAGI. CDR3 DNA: TGTGCCAGCAGTTACTCGAGGACCGGGGAGCTGTTTTTT. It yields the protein CASSYSRTGELFF.

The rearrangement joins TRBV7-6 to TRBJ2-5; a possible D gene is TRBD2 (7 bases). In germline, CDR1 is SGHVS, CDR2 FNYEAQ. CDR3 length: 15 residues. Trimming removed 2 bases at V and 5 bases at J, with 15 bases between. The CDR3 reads CASSLFGGGGETQYF. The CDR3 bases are TGTGCCAGCAGCTTATTTGGTGGGGGGGGCGAGACCCAGTACTTC. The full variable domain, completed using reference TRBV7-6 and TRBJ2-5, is GAGVSQSPRYKVTKRGQDVALRCDPISGHVSLYWYRQALGQGPEFLTYFNYEAQQDKSGLPNDRFSAERPEGSISTLTIQRTEQRDSAMYRCASSLFGGGGETQYFGPGTRLLVL.

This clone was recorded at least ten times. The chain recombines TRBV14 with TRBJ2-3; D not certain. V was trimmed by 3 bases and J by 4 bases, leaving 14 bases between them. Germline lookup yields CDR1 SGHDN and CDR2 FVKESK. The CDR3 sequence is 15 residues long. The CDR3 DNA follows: TGTGCCAGCAGCCAGCTAACTCTTGCCGCAGATACGCAGTATTTT. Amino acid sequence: CASSQLTLAADTQYF.

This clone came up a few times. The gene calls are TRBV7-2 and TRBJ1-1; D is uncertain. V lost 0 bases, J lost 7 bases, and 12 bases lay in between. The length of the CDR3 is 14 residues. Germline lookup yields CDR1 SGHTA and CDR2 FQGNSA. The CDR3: CASSLALEQREAFF. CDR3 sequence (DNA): TGTGCCAGCAGCTTAGCGTTGGAGCAGCGTGAAGCTTTCTTT.

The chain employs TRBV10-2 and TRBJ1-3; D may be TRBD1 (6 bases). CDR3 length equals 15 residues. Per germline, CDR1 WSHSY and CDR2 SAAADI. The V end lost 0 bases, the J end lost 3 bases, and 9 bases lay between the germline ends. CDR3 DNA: TGCGCCAGCAGTGAGTCCGGACAGATTGGAAACACCATATATTTT. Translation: CASSESGQIGNTIYF.

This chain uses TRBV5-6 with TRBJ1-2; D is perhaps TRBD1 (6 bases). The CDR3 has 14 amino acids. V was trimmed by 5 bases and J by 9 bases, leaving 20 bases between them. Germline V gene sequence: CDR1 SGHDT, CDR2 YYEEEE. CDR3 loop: CASSRITGLIRYTF. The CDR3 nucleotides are TGTGCCAGCAGTCGCATCACAGGGTTAATTCGCTACACCTTC.

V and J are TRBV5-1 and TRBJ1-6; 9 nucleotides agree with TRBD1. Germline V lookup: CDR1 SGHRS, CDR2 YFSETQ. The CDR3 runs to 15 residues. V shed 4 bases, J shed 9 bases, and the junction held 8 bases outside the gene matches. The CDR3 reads CASSREQGAGSPLHF. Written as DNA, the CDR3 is TGCGCCAGCAGCCGTGAACAGGGGGCTGGTTCACCCCTCCACTTT.

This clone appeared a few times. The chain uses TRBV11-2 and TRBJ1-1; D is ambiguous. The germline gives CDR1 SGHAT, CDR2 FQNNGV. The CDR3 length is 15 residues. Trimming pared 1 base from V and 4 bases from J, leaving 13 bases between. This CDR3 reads CASSLGARRTTEAFF. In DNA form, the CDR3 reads TGTGCCAGCAGCTTAGGGGCCAGGAGGACCACTGAAGCTTTCTTT.

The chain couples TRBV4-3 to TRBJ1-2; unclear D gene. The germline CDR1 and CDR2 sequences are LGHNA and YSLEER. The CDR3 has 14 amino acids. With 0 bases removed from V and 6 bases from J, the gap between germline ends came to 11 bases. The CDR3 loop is CASSQDRRSNGYTF. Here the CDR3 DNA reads TGCGCCAGCAGCCAAGATCGACGGAGCAATGGCTACACCTTC.

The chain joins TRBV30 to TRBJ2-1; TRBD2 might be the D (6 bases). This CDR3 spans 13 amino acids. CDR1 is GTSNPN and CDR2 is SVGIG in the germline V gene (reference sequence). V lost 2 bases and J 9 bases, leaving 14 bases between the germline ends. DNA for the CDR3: TGTGCCTGGAGTCCCCTAGCGATCGCTGAGCAGTTCTTC. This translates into CAWSPLAIAEQFF.

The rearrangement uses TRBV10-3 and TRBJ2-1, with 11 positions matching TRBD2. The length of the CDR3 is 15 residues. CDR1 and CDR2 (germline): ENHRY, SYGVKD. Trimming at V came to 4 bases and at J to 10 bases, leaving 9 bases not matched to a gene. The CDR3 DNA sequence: TGTGCCATCAGTGCAAATAGCGGGAGGGCCGGCGAGCAGTTCTTC. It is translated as CAISANSGRAGEQFF.

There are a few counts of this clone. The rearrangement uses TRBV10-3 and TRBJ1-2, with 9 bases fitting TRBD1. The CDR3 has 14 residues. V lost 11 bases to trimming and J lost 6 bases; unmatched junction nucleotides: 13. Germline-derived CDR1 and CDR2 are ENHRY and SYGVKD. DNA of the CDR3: TGTGCCTCAGGGACAGGGAAGGGGGTGAATGGCTACACCTTC. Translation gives CASGTGKGVNGYTF.

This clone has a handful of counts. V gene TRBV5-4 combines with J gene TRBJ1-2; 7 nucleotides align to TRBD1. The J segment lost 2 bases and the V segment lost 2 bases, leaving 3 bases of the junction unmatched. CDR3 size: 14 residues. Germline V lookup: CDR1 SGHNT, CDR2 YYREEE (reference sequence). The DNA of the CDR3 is TGTGCCAGCAGCTTATCGACAGGGAACTATGGCTACACCTTC. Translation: CASSLSTGNYGYTF.

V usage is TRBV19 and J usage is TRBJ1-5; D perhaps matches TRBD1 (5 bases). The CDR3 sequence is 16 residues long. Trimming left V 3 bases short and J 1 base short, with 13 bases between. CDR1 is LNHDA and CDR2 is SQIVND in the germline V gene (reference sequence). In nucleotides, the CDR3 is TGTGCCAGTAGTATGTCCCAGGGTCCGAGCAATCAGCCCCAGCATTTT. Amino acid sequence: CASSMSQGPSNQPQHF.

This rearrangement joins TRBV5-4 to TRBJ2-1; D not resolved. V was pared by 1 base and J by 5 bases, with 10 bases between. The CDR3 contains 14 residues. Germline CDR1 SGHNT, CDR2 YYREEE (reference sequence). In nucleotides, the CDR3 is TGTGCCAGCAGCTTGAAGAGGAATCACAATGAGCAGTTCTTC. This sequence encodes CASSLKRNHNEQFF.

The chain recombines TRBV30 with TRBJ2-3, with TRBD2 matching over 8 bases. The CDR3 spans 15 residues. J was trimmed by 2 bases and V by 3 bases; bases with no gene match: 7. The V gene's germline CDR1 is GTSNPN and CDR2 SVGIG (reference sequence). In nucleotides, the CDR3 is TGTGCCTGGAGCATACTAGCGGTCTTCACAGATACGCAGTATTTT. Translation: CAWSILAVFTDTQYF.

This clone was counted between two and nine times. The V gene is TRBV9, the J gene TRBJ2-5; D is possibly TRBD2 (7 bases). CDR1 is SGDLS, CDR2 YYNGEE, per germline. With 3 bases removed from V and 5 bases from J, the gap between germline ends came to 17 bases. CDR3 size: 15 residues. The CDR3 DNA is TGTGCCAGCAGCGCTCAAGGAGGGGGGGTGGAGACCCAGTACTTC. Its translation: CASSAQGGGVETQYF. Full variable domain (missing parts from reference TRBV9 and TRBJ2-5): DSGVTQTPKHLITATGQRVTLRCSPRSGDLSVYWYQQSLDQGLQFLIQYYNGEERAKGNILERFSAQQFPDLHSELNLSSLELGDSALYFCASSAQGGGVETQYFGPGTRLLVL.

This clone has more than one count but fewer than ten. CDR3 region: CSVDSLAGGIEQFF. CDR3 DNA sequence: TGCAGCGTTGATTCGCTAGCGGGAGGGATTGAGCAGTTCTTC. V is TRBV29-1 and J is TRBJ2-1; TRBD2 matches 12 bases. The CDR3 has 14 residues. The V gene end was trimmed by 3 bases and the J gene end by 9 bases; junction bases not matched to a gene: 6. Per the germline V gene, CDR1 is SQVTM and CDR2 is ANQGSEA.

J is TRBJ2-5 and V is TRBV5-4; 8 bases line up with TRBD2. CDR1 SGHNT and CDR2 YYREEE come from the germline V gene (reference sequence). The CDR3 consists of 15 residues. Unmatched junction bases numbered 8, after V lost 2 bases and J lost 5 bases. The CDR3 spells CASSFSGTGQETQYF. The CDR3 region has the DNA TGTGCCAGCAGCTTTAGCGGGACCGGGCAGGAGACCCAGTACTTC.